The clone carrying this T cell receptor (beta chain) was seen more than once but under ten times. As yet, its antigen is unknown. RNA transcripts yielded amplified TCR beta CDR3 regions. RT-PCR in the first round (using the HTBI primer set) targeted the TCR CDR3. TCRdb recomputed calls from the multiplex PCR reads with MiXCR, one row per CDR3 protein. The data contain almost 600,000 distinct CDR3 sequences, about 14% of them singletons. These data are taken from a study of T cells in Graves' hyperthyroidism and ophthalmopathy. Regarding the study as a whole: Median prediction lead before ophthalmopathy onset was 5 to 7 months with the model. Ophthalmopathy was separated from stable hyperthyroidism by a 13 V-J model.

The TCR originated in a young woman with Graves' hyperthyroidism that later progressed to Graves' ophthalmopathy. The sample taken for sequencing was blood.

The CDR3 DNA reads as TGTGCCTGGAGTCTCCAGGGGGCGGCTGGCTACACCTTC. Translating gives CAWSLQGAAGYTF. This chain uses TRBV30 with TRBJ1-2; TRBD1 agrees at 8 bases. Germline CDR1 is GTSNPN and CDR2 is SVGIG (reference sequence). The CDR3 totals 13 residues. Trimming cost V 2 bases and J 7 bases; bases outside gene matches: 6. Drawing the rest from reference TRBV30 and TRBJ1-2, the complete variable domain is SQTIHQWPATLVQPVGSPLSLECTVEGTSNPNLYWYRQAAGRGLQLLFYSVGIGQISSEVPQNLSASRPQDRQFILSSKKLLLSDSGFYLCAWSLQGAAGYTFGSGTRLTVV.